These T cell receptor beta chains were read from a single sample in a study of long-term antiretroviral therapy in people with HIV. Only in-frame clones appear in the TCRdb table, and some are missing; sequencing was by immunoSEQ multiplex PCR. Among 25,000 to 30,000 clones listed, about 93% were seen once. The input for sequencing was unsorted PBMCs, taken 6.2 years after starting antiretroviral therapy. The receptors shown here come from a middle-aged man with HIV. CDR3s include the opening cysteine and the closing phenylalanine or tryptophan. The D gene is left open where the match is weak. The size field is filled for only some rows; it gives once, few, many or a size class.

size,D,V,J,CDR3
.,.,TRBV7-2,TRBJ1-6,CASSLALNSPLHF
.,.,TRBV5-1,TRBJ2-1,CASSWDGYNEQFF
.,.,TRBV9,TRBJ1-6,CASSVGRYNSPLHF
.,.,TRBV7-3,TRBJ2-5,CASSFGPETQYF
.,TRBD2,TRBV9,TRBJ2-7,CASSASSGSVYEQYF
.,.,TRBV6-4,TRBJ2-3,CASSPRAASADTQYF
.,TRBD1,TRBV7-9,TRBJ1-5,CASSPSTGPNQPQHF
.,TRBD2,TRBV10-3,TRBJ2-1,CASSGGGGDYNEQFF
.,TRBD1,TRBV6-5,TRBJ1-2,CASSYPGQGPYGYTF
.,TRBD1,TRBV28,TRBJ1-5,CASSLATGDQPQHF
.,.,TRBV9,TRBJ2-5,CASSVGGYQETQYF
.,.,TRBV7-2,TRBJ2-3,CASSRGTASTDTQYF
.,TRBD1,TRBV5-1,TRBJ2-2,CASSLVDGTANTGELFF
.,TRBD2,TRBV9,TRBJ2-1,CASPRSGDYNEQFF
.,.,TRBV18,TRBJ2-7,CASSPRQSLIYEQYF
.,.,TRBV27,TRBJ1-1,CASSLWGSAEAFF
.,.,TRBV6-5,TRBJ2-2,CASSYDWSAGELFF
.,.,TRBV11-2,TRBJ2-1,CASSLGGESSYNEQFF
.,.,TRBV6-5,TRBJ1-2,CASTRGASTYGYTF
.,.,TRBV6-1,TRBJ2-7,CASSEAQGLSYEQYF
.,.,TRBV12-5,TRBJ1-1,CASGFGTLNTEAFF
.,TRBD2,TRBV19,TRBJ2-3,CASRGASGSDTQYF
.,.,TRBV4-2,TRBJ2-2,CASSQVRGNRNTGELFF
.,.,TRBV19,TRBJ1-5,CASTGGIGNQPQHF
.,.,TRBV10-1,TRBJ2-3,CASSEFRGLSTDTQYF
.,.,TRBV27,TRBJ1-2,CASSFREMDGYTF
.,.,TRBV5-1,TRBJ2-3,CASSSDGPYSTDTQYF
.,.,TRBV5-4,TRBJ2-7,CASSAGTHESYEQYF
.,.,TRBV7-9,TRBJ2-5,CASSLDRDRETQYF
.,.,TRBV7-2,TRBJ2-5,CASSLWLRPIGETQYF
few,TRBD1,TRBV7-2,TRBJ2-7,CASSLASGTGFYEQYF
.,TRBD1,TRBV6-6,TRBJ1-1,CASRNEGAKAFF
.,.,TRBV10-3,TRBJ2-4,CAISEYEDAKNIQYF
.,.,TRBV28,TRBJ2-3,CASSLLERAADTQYF
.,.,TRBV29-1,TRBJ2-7,CSVSEVGEQYF
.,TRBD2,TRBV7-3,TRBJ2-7,CASSLVGGSTYEQYF
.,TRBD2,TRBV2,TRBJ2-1,CATTSGGSIEQFF
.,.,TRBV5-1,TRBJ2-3,CASMMWTTDTQYF
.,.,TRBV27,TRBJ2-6,CASSLVAGANVLTF
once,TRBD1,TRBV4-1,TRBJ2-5,CASSPTGVVETQYF
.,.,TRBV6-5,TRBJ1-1,CATRGQKGAFF
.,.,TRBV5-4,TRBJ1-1,CASSFMGQMEAFF
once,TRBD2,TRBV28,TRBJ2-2,CASSRTSGTNTGELFF
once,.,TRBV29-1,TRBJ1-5,CSVGGTGNQPQHF
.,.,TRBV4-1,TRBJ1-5,CASSQDEGLSNQPQHF
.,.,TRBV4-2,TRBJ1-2,CASSPQKDSFSGYTF
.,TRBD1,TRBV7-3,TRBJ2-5,CASSFGTGEQTQYF
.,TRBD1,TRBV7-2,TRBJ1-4,CASSAGQAIIGEKLFF
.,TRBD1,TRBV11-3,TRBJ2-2,CASSLGTGLNTGELFF
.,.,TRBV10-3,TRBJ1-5,CAIRADGGRPQHF
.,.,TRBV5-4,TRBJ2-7,CASSLSLGVDEQYF
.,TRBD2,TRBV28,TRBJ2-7,CASSPPHSSGTGDEQYF
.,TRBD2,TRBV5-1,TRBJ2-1,CASSHGGSGGIDNEQFF
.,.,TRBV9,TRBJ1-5,CASSVGGDNQPQHF
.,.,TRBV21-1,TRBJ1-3,CARNKIPGNTIYF
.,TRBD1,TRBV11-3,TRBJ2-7,CASSGRDRVYEQYF
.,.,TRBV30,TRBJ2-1,CAWSAVGEQFF
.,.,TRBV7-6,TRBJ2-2,CASRSPQGQLNTGELFF
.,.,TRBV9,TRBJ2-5,CASRKQGEETQYF